What follows is one T cell receptor (beta chain) and its context. The antigen is unknown. The data originate from a study of a mutant IDH1 vaccine in newly diagnosed glioma. Background on the study: Treated patients had a mean age of 40.4 years and a sex split that was around 62% male and approximately 38% female.

The CDR3 runs to 12 residues. Per the germline V gene, CDR1 is SGDLS and CDR2 is YYNGEE. Trimming took off 3 bases at V and 13 bases at J, with 13 bases between the two ends. Time point noted: week 47, end of study. Every vaccine dose comprised 300 ug of mutant IDH1 20-mer peptide plus topical imiquimod. Only in-frame clones appear in the TCRdb table, and some are missing; sequencing was by immunoSEQ multiplex PCR. The sample gives tens of thousands of clones, 83% of which show up once; approximately 3.5% is in the top ten. The chain links TRBV9 to TRBJ1-4; D may be TRBD1 (5 bases). The sequences come from PBMCs, collected from a glioma patient whose treatment included an IDH1 peptide vaccine. The receptor's source is a woman aged 45-65 years with glioma. The CDR3 sequence: CASSGPSGGLFF. CDR3 nucleotides: TGTGCCAGCAGCGGACCCTCCGGGGGACTGTTTTTT. Supplemented by reference TRBV9 and TRBJ1-4, the full variable domain reads DSGVTQTPKHLITATGQRVTLRCSPRSGDLSVYWYQQSLDQGLQFLIQYYNGEERAKGNILERFSAQQFPDLHSELNLSSLELGDSALYFCASSGPSGGLFFGSGTQLSVL.